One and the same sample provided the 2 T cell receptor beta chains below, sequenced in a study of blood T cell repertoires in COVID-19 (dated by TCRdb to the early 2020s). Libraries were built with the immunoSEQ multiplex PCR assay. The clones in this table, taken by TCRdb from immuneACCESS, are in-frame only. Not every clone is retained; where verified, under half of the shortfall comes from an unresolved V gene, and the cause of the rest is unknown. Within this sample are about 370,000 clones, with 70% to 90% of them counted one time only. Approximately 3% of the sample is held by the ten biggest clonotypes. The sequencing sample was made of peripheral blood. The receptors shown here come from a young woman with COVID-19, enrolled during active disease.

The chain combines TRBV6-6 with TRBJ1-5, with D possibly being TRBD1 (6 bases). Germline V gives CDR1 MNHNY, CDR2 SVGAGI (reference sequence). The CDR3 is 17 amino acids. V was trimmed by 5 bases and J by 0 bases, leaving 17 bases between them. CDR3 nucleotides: TGTGCCAGCAGTCCGGCCCCAGGACAGATTAGCAATCAGCCCCAGCATTTT. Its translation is CASSPAPGQISNQPQHF.

The CDR3 sequence is CASSSLGGSYNEQFF. CDR3 nucleotides: TGTGCCAGCAGCTCCCTGGGGGGATCCTACAATGAGCAGTTCTTC. V and J are TRBV11-2 and TRBJ2-1; D might be TRBD2 (6 bases). This CDR3 has 15 residues. Trimming shortened V by 4 bases and J by 1 base, and 11 bases separated the two germline ends. Germline V CDR1 and CDR2: SGHAT, FQNNGV.